The subject of this entry is one T cell receptor (beta chain). The antigen is unknown. The CDR3 is 14 residues long. Germline V gene sequence: CDR1 SGHTA, CDR2 FQGNSA. Blood was drawn once per donor, and each sample measured around 2.6 ml. These data originate in a study of monozygotic twins with inflammatory bowel disease. Overall study findings and caveats: It was in IBD patients that TCRbeta diversity (inverse Simpson) was lower than in healthy co-twins.

During cDNA synthesis, UMIs that each contained a 6-nucleotide sample barcode were added by means of template switching. Two nested PCRs, run for around 15 and 9 cycles, were applied to TCRalpha and TCRbeta cDNA. No DNA is given; TCRdb re-called the 5' RACE reads and lists each CDR3 protein once. This table holds 350,000 to 500,000 distinct CDR3 sequences. The material sequenced was blood. This chain uses TRBV7-2 with TRBJ1-5. The receptor was isolated from a human donor with ulcerative colitis or Crohn's disease, or a healthy co-twin of an affected twin (not recorded which). CDR3 region: CASSLDSGYQPQHF.